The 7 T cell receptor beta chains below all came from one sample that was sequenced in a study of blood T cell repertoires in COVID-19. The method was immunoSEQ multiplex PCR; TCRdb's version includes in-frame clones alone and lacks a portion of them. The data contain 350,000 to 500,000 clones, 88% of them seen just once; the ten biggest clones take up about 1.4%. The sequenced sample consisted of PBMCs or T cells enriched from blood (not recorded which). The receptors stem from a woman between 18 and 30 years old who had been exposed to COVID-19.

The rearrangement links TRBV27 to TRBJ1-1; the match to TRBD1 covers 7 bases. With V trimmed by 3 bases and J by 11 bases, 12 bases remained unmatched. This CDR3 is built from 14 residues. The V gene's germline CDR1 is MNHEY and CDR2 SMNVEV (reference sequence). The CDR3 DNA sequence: TGTGCCAGCAGTTTGTTGGCAGGGGGAGTACGGGCTTTCTTT. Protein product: CASSLLAGGVRAFF.

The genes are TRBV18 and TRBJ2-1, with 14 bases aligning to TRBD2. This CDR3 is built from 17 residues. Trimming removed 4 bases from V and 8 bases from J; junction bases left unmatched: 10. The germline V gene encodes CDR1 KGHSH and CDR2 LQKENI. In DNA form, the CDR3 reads TGTGCCAGCTCACGAATCGGGACTAGCGGGAGTTCTGATGAGCAGTTCTTC. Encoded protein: CASSRIGTSGSSDEQFF.

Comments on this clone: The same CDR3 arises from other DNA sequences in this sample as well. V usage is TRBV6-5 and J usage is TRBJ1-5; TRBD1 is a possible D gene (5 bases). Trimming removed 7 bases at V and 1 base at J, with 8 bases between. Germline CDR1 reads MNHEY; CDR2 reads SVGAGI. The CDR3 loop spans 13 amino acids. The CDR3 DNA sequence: TGTGCCAGCAACCAGGGAAGCAATCAGCCCCAGCATTTT. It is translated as CASNQGSNQPQHF.

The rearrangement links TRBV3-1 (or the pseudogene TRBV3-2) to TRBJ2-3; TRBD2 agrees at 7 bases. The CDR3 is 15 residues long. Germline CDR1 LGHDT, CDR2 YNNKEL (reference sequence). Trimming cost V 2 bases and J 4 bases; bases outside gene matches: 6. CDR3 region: CASSQRSSGPDTQYF. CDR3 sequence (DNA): TGTGCCAGCAGCCAAAGGAGTAGCGGGCCAGATACGCAGTATTTT.

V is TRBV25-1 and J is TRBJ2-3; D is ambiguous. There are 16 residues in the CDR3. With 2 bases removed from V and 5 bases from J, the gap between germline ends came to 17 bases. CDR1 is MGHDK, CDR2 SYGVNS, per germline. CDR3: CASSEGPGFWIDTQYF. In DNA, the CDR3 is TGTGCCAGCAGTGAAGGTCCGGGTTTTTGGATAGATACGCAGTATTTT.

The CDR3 is CASSLVTGGQGNQPQHF. The CDR3 DNA follows: TGTGCCAGCAGTTTAGTTACAGGGGGCCAGGGCAATCAGCCCCAGCATTTT. The chain joins TRBV27 to TRBJ1-5; 9 positions match TRBD1. Losses at the gene ends were 2 bases for V and 2 bases for J; bases not matched to a gene: 7. This CDR3 comprises 17 residues. Germline V lookup: CDR1 MNHEY, CDR2 SMNVEV (reference sequence).

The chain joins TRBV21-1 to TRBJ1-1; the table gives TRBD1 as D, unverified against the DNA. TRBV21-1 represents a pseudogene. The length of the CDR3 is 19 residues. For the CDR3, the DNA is TGTGCCAGCAGCAAAGAAGGGGACAGGTTCAACGCGATGAACACTGAAGCTTTCTTT. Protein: CASSKEGDRFNAMNTEAFF.